The 14 T cell receptor beta chains in this list originate from one sample, sequenced in a study of a mutant IDH1 vaccine in newly diagnosed glioma. Time point defined: week 23, last vaccination. Vaccine doses each comprised 300 ug of mutant IDH1 20-mer peptide, with topical imiquimod. No antigen has been assigned to these receptors. Repertoires were generated with immunoSEQ multiplex PCR, while TCRdb's copy carries only in-frame clones and drops some. The top ten clones hold approximately 2% of a sample with tens of thousands of clones, approximately 85% of them seen once. Sample: PBMCs, taken from a glioma patient whose treatment included an IDH1 peptide vaccine. These TCRs come from a man between 25 and 39 years old with glioma. Some clones in this sample may be carry-over from other donors' samples.

The chain uses TRBV25-1 and TRBJ2-3, with a possible D match to TRBD2 (6 bases). The CDR3 runs to 15 residues. CDR1 MGHDK and CDR2 SYGVNS come from the germline V gene. V lost 3 bases and J lost 2, with 12 bases in between. CDR3 sequence (DNA): TGTGCCAGCAGTGATACTCGGGACTTCACAGATACGCAGTATTTT. This encodes CASSDTRDFTDTQYF.

V is TRBV5-4 and J is TRBJ1-1, with D maybe TRBD1 (6 bases). With 4 bases removed from V and 1 base from J, the gap between germline ends came to 17 bases. This CDR3 region has 16 residues. CDR1 is SGHNT and CDR2 is YYREEE in the germline V gene (reference sequence). The CDR3 sequence is CASSLSWGGPNTEAFF. For the CDR3, the DNA is TGTGCCAGCAGCCTATCCTGGGGGGGCCCGAACACTGAAGCTTTCTTT.

The chain combines TRBV19 with TRBJ2-2; TRBD1 agrees at 8 bases. V gave up 7 bases and J gave up 6 bases; unmatched junction bases: 13. The germline V gene encodes CDR1 LNHDA and CDR2 SQIVND (reference sequence). This CDR3 comprises 16 residues. CDR3 coding DNA: TGTGCCAGTACCCTAGGAGGACAGGGAGTCCCCGGGGAGCTGTTTTTT. Its protein is CASTLGGQGVPGELFF.

This clone showed up just once. The chain employs TRBV7-2 and TRBJ2-7, with 9 bases fitting TRBD2. V trimming: 3 bases; J trimming: 13 bases; junction bases outside the gene matches: 7. CDR1 SGHTA and CDR2 FQGNSA come from the germline V gene. The CDR3 loop spans 12 amino acids. The CDR3 region is CASSLVAGGPYF. CDR3 DNA sequence: TGTGCCAGCAGCTTGGTGGCGGGGGGGCCATACTTC. The full variable domain, in which reference TRBV7-2 and TRBJ2-7 provide the parts outside the CDR3, is GAGVSQSPSNKVTEKGKDVELRCDPISGHTALYWYRQSLGQGLEFLIYFQGNSAPDKSGLPSDRFSAERTGGSVSTLTIQRTQQEDSAVYLCASSLVAGGPYFGPGTRLTVT.

J is TRBJ1-2 and V is TRBV6-5; 11 bases are shared with TRBD1. Trimming cost V 10 bases and J 10 bases; bases outside gene matches: 8. This CDR3 spans 12 amino acids. Germline V gives CDR1 MNHEY, CDR2 SVGAGI. The CDR3 spells CATSGQGALYTF. The CDR3 DNA reads as TGTGCCACGTCAGGACAGGGGGCCCTCTACACCTTC.

The V call is TRBV6-1, the J call TRBJ1-5; D is ambiguous. V lost 7 bases and J 0 bases, leaving 4 bases between the germline ends. This CDR3 comprises 12 residues. Germline V gene lookup returns CDR1 MNHNS and CDR2 SASEGT. The CDR3 spells CASTTSNQPQHF. The CDR3 DNA is TGTGCCAGCACTACTAGCAATCAGCCCCAGCATTTT.

The V call is TRBV9, the J call TRBJ2-5; D is uncertain. This CDR3 has 13 residues. V lost 2 bases to trimming and J lost 3 bases, with 8 bases between them. Germline V gene data show CDR1 as SGDLS and CDR2 as YYNGEE. CDR3 region: CASSVNYKETQYF. CDR3 bases: TGTGCCAGCAGCGTGAACTACAAAGAGACCCAGTACTTC.

The chain recombines TRBV5-1 with TRBJ1-4; tentative D call: TRBD1 (6 bases). Germline CDR1 and CDR2: SGHRS and YFSETQ. Trimming took off 2 bases at V and 7 bases at J, with 12 bases between the two ends. The CDR3 runs 14 residues. The CDR3 DNA reads as TGCGCCAGCAGCTTACAGGGCCGAGGTGAAAAACTGTTTTTT. Translation: CASSLQGRGEKLFF.

The V gene is TRBV2, the J gene TRBJ1-6, with D perhaps TRBD1 (5 bases). Germline V gives CDR1 SNHLY, CDR2 FYNNEI. V gave up 1 base and J gave up 9 bases, with 13 bases separating them. The CDR3 spans 15 residues. CDR3 loop: CASSEETAGSSPLHF. DNA for the CDR3: TGTGCCAGCAGTGAAGAGACAGCTGGGAGTTCACCCCTCCACTTT.

This chain uses TRBV15 with TRBJ2-1; weak D call: TRBD2 (5 bases). V was trimmed by 5 bases and J by 0 bases, leaving 14 bases between them. The germline V gene has CDR1 LNHNV and CDR2 YYDKDF (reference sequence). This CDR3 spans 16 amino acids. The CDR3 protein is CATSGPTRSSYNEQFF. The CDR3 nucleotides are TGTGCCACCAGCGGCCCCACTAGAAGCTCCTACAATGAGCAGTTCTTC.

The V call is TRBV28, the J call TRBJ2-7; D remains unclear. Germline CDR1 MDHEN, CDR2 SYDVKM. This CDR3 has 16 amino acids. The germline V and J ends were trimmed by 5 bases and 1 base, with 18 bases remaining between them. Here the CDR3 reads CASSHENRPISYEQYF. The CDR3 DNA is TGTGCCAGCAGTCACGAGAACCGACCGATTTCCTACGAGCAGTACTTC. The variable domain in full, with the rest retrieved from reference TRBV28 and TRBJ2-7, is DVKVTQSSRYLVKRTGEKVFLECVQDMDHENMFWYRQDPGLGLRLIYFSYDVKMKEKGDIPEGYSVSREKKERFSLILESASTNQTSMYLCASSHENRPISYEQYFGPGTRLTVT.

The genes are TRBV2 and TRBJ1-6, with D possibly matching TRBD1 (5 bases). V lost 4 bases and J lost 7, with 17 bases in between. This CDR3 spans 16 amino acids. Germline CDR1 reads SNHLY; CDR2 reads FYNNEI. The CDR3 DNA follows: TGTGCCAGCAGTGGTGCAGGGCGCCTGGGCAATTCACCCCTCCACTTT. Translated, it gives CASSGAGRLGNSPLHF.

The CDR3 nucleotides are TGTGCCAGCAGTCTTATCGAGCAGTACTTC. It yields the protein CASSLIEQYF. The chain combines TRBV6-1 with TRBJ2-7, with no clear D. Germline CDR1 reads MNHNS; CDR2 reads SASEGT. Trimming cost V 5 bases and J 6 bases, with 5 bases left between them. This CDR3 contains 10 residues.

The chain has TRBV4-3 and TRBJ1-5; 10 bases align to TRBD1. V dropped 3 bases and J dropped 4; count of bases not matched to a gene: 3. Germline CDR1 and CDR2: LGHNA and YSLEER. The CDR3 runs 15 residues. CDR3 nucleotide sequence: TGCGCCAGCAGCCAGAGGACAGGGGGGAATCAGCCCCAGCATTTT. Amino acid sequence: CASSQRTGGNQPQHF.